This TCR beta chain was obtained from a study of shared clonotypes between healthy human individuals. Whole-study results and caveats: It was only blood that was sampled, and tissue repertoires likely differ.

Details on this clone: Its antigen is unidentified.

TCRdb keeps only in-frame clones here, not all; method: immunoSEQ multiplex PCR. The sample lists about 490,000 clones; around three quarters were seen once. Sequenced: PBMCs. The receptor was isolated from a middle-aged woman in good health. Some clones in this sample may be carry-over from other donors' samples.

This CDR3 reads CASSLGIGQETQYF. The CDR3, as DNA: TGTGCCAGCAGCTTGGGAATCGGGCAAGAGACCCAGTACTTC. The chain carries TRBV7-2 and TRBJ2-5; D is ambiguous. Per germline, CDR1 SGHTA and CDR2 FQGNSA. The CDR3 loop spans 14 amino acids. Between the trimmed V and J ends, which lost 3 bases and 2 bases, there was a span of 10 bases.